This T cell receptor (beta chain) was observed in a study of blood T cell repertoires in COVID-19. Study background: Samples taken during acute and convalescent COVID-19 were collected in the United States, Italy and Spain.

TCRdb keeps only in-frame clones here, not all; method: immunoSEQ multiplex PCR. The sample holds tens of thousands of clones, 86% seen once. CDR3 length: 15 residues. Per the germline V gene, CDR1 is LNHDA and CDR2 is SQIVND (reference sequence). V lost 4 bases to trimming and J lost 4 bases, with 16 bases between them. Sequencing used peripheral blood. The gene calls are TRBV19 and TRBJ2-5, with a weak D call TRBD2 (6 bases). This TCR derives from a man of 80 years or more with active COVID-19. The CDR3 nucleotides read TGTGCCAGTAGTAGGGATCAGGGAGGCCTAGAGACCCAGTACTTC. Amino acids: CASSRDQGGLETQYF.